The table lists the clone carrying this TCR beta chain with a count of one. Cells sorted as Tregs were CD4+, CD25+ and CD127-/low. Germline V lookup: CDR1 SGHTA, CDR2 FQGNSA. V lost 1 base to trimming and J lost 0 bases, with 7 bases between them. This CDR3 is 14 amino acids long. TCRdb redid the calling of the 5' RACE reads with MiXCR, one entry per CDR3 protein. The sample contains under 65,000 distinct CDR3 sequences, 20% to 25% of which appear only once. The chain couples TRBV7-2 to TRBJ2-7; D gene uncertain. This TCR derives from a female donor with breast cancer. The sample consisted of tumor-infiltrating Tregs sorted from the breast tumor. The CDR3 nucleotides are TGTGCCAGCAGCTTAGGGCCCAGCTCCTACGAGCAGTACTTC. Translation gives CASSLGPSSYEQYF.